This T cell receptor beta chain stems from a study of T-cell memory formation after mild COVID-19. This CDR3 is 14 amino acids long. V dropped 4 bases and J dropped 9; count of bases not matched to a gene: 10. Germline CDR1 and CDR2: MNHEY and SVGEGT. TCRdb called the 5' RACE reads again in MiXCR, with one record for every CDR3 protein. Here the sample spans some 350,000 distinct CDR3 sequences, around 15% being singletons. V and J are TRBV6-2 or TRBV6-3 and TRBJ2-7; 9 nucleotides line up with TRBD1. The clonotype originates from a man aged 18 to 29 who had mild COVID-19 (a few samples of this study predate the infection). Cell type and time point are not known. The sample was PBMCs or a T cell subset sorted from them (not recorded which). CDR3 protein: CASSSGTGIGVQYV. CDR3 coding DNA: TGTGCCAGCAGTTCGGGGACAGGGATAGGTGTGCAGTACGTC.